The present T cell receptor (beta chain) was sequenced within a study of cytomegalovirus exposure and HLA in healthy donors. General study findings and limits: Specificity for CMV antigens was confirmed in vitro for a few of the CMV-associated chains. Most TCR beta V segments were productive about 90% or about 30% of the time in an earlier analysis. As a later analysis revealed, most CMV-associated TCR beta chains appeared HLA-restricted. HLA allele associations emerged for 17,000 or so TCR beta sequences in a later analysis, at 0.05 false discovery rate.

PCR involved 60 Vbeta and 13 Jbeta primers. Using immunoSEQ multiplex PCR, the repertoire was profiled, and TCRdb retains in-frame clones only, with some absent. Its listing shows tens of thousands of clones. The CDR3 runs 15 residues. Trimming cost V 6 bases and J 5 bases, with 20 bases left between them. Germline V CDR1 and CDR2: SGDLS, YYNGEE. A word on this clone: Its antigen remains unknown.

Sequencing used PBMCs. The source is a man between 18 and 35 years old in good health and CMV-seropositive. The J gene is TRBJ2-5, the V gene TRBV9; TRBD1 might be the D (6 bases). CDR3 sequence (DNA): TGTGCCAGCAAAGATTCCGACAGGCCGGGGGAGACCCAGTACTTC. The encoded protein is CASKDSDRPGETQYF.